This T cell receptor (beta chain) was sequenced for a study of beta chain features in type 1 diabetes (dated 2018 in TCRdb). Regarding the research as a whole: Mean age, gender distribution, total cell number and subset yield were not different between patients and healthy donors. In the study, recently diagnosed type 1 diabetes patients and matched healthy donors were compared on the TCRB repertoires of their sorted circulating CD4+ T cell subsets. A total of some 100,000,000 sorted cells were examined across all samples, and a strong correlation was observed between cell number per subset and RNA yield. Regulatory and stem cell-like memory subsets were isolated from only 8 patients and roughly 8 healthy donors, whereas naive and central memory subsets came from all 30 or so donors. General study outcomes and caveats: Only small numbers of individuals were included in the HLA sub-analyses, which left unresolved whether HLA type had any influence on TCRB rearrangement. Because cDNA was sequenced instead of genomic DNA, highly expressing activated cells could be over-represented, though the groups showed no difference in activation or CD3 levels. A moderate but significant shortening of TCRB CDR3 length was observed in type 1 diabetes patients in all four CD4+ subsets. At VDJ recombination sites, patients with type 1 diabetes made fewer insertions and deleted more nucleotides, a pattern implying thymic rearrangement abnormalities. The naive, central memory and regulatory TCRB repertoires appeared to resemble one another more closely among patients than among healthy donors. PCR might favor shorter templates, but patient and control samples were amplified and corrected together, so any skew would affect both groups equally.

This clone occurred a few times. It has no known antigen specificity. No much larger clonotype is one base removed from it; base qualities were not supplied. The V and J ends are trimmed by 5 bases and 2 bases, leaving 14 bases between them. From cysteine to phenylalanine, the CDR3 is 15 amino acids long. The retained sequence is limited to the CDR3, 45 bases, with the frame set at the first base. Taken from the germline V gene, the CDR1 and CDR2 loops are MDHEN and SYDVKM. The entire isolated RNA was reverse transcribed using the High Capacity cDNA Reverse Transcription Kit, and thus expressed TCRB transcripts were sequenced. Deep immunoSEQ sequencing was performed on naive, central memory and regulatory T cell samples, with an average of around 3.5 million total reads per sample. After sorted cells were lysed in RLT buffer, RNA was extracted with DNase-treated RNeasy Micro or Mini kits, with the choice depending on cell number. To prevent cross-contamination, each cell subset was processed individually, whereas patient and healthy donor samples were processed jointly. The immunoSEQ multiplex PCR was used to amplify TCRB sequences from cDNA, generating 87-bp fragments that spanned the CDR3 region. Sequencing of the amplicons was done on the Illumina HiSeq platform. For the original study's pipeline: Synthetic template baselines were used to correct PCR bias computationally, reads within Hamming distance 2 were collapsed, and singletons that could not be merged were discarded. Reads were aligned against IMGT so that V, D and J genes, CDR3 length and insertions or deletions at six rearrangement sites could be assigned. Within each subset, clonotype counts were normalized to the number of sorted cells before true diversity and Gini coefficients were calculated with the tcR R package. Repertoire sharing was quantified using the overlap coefficient calculated on TCRB nucleotide sequences. As a proxy for the pre-selection repertoire, out-of-frame TCRB sequences from naive cells were analyzed. The clones in this table, taken by TCRdb from immuneACCESS, are in-frame only. Not every clone is retained; where verified, under half of the shortfall comes from an unresolved V gene, and the cause of the rest is unknown. The V and J calls and clone size were taken over from that table, and D and trimming were inferred from the DNA. Across this sample there are fewer than 450,000 clones, with approximately 13% seen only once. The biggest ten clones account for nearly 0.015% of the sample.

Each donor gave one peripheral blood draw, about 110 mL on average, collected into heparinised tubes. A BD FACSAria II and a panel including CD45RO, CCR7, CD25, CD127, CD95 and CD27 were used to sort naive, central memory, regulatory and stem cell-like memory CD4+ T cells. All sorted populations exceeded 95% purity. PBMCs were isolated immediately by Lymphoprep density gradient centrifugation and stained directly without culture. So that batch effects would be minimized, each experiment stained and sorted samples in pairs, pairing one healthy donor with one patient. This receptor was identified in a woman between 18 and 30 years old with type 1 diabetes. Recombination linked TRBV28 to TRBJ2-3; TRBD1 might be the D gene, on 5 matching bases. The sample consisted of naive CD4+ T cells from blood. The sample's cell subset or site label, decoded: true naive CD4+ T cells. The CDR3 has the sequence CASSRQRLFTDTQYF. The sequenced DNA is TGTGCCAGCAGTAGACAGAGACTTTTCACAGATACGCAGTATTTT.